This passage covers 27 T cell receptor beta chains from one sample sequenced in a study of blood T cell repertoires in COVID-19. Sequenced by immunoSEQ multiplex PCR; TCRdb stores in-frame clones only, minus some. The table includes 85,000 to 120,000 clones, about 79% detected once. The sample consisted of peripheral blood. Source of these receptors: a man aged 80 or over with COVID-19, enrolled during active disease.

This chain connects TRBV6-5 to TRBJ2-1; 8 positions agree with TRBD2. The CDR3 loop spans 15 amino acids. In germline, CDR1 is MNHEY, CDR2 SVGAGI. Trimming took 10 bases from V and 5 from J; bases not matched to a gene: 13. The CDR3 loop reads CATQRGIAGNNEQFF. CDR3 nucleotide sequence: TGTGCCACCCAAAGGGGGATAGCGGGAAACAATGAGCAGTTCTTC.

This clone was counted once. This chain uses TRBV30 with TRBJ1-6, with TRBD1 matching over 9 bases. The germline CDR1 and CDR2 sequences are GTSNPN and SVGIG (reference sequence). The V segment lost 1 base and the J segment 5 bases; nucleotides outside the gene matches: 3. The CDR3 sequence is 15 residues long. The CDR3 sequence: CAWSGDRVDNSPLHF. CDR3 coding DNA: TGTGCCTGGAGTGGGGACAGGGTAGATAATTCACCCCTCCACTTT.

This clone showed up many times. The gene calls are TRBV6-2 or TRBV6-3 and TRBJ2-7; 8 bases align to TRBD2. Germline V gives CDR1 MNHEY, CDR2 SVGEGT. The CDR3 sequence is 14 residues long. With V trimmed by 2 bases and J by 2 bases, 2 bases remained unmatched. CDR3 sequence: CASSYREGTYEQYF. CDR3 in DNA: TGTGCCAGCAGTTACCGGGAGGGCACCTACGAGCAGTACTTC.

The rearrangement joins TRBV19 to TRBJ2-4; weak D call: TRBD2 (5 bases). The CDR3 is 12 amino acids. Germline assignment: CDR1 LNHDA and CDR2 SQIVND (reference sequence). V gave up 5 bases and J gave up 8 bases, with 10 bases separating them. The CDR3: CASSEGLYIQYF. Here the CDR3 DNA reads TGTGCCAGTAGTGAGGGCCTCTACATTCAGTACTTC.

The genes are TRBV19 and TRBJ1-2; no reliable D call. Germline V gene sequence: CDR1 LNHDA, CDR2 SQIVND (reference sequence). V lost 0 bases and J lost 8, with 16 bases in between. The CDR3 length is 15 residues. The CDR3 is CASSIDWRGESGYTF. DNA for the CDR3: TGTGCCAGTAGTATAGATTGGCGTGGGGAGTCGGGCTACACCTTC.

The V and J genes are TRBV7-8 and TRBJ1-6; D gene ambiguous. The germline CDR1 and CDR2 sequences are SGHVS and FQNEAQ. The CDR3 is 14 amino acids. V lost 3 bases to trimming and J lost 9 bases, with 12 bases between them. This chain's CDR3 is CASSFGPVSSPLHF. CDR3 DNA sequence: TGTGCCAGCAGCTTCGGTCCCGTGAGTTCACCCCTCCACTTT.

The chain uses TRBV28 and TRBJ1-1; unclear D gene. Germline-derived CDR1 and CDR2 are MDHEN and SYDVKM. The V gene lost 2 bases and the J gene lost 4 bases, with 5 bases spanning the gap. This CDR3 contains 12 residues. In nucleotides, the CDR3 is TGTGCCAGCAGTTTAGTGCGCACTGAAGCTTTCTTT. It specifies CASSLVRTEAFF.

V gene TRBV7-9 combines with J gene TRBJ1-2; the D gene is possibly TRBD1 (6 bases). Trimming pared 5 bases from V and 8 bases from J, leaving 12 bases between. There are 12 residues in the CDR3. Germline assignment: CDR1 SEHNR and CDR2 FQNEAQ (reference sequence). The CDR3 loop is CASSLRTEGYTF. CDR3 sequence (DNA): TGTGCCAGCAGCCTCCGGACAGAAGGCTACACCTTC. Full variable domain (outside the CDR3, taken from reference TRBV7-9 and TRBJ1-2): DTGVSQNPRHKITKRGQNVTFRCDPISEHNRLYWYRQTLGQGPEFLTYFQNEAQLEKSRLLSDRFSAERPKGSFSTLEIQRTEQGDSAMYLCASSLRTEGYTFGSGTRLTVV.

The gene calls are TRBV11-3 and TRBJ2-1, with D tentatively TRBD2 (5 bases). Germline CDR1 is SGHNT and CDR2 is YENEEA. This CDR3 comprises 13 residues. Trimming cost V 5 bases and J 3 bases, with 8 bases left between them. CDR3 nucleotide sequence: TGTGCCAGCAGCCACCGGGACTACAATGAGCAGTTCTTC. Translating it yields CASSHRDYNEQFF.

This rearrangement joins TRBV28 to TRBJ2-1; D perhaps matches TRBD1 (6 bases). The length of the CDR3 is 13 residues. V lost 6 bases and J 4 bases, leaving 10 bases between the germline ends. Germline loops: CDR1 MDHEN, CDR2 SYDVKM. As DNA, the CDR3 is TGTGCCAGCAGCCGAGGACAGTACAATGAGCAGTTCTTC. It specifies CASSRGQYNEQFF.

CDR3 in amino acids: CSVRQGEYTEAFF. The CDR3 region has the DNA TGCAGCGTTCGACAGGGAGAATACACTGAAGCTTTCTTT. The gene calls are TRBV29-1 and TRBJ1-1; 7 nucleotides align to TRBD1. J was trimmed by 3 bases and V by 5 bases; bases with no gene match: 6. Per the germline V gene, CDR1 is SQVTM and CDR2 is ANQGSEA. The CDR3 is made up of 13 amino acids.

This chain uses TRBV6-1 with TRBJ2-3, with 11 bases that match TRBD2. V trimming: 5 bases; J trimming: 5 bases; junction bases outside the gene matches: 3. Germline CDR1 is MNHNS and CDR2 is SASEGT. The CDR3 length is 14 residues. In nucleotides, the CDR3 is TGTGCCAGCAGTTGGGGGACTAGCGGAGATACGCAGTATTTT. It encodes CASSWGTSGDTQYF.

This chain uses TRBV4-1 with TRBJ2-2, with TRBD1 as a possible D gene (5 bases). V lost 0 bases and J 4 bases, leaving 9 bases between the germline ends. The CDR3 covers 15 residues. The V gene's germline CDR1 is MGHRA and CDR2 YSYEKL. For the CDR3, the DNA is TGCGCCAGCAGCCAAGATCCGCAGGGCACCGGGGAGCTGTTTTTT. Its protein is CASSQDPQGTGELFF.

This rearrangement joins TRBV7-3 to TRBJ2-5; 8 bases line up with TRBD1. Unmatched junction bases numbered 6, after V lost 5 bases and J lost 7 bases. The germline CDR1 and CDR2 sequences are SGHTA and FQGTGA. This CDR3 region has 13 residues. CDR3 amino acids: CASSTGQALTQYF. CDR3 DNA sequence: TGTGCCAGCAGCACGGGACAGGCGCTGACCCAGTACTTC.

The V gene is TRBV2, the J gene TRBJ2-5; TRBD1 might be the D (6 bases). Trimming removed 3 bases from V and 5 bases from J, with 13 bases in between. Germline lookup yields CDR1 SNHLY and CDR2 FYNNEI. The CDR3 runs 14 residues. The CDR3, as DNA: TGTGCCAGCAGTGAGGGGGCCGCCGTGGAGACCCAGTACTTC. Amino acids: CASSEGAAVETQYF.

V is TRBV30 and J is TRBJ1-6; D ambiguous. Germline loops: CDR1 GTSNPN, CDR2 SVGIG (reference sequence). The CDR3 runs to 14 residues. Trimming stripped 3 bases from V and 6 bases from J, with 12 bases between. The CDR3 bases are TGTGCCTGGAGCAGTCTGATCAGTAATTCACCCCTCCACTTT. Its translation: CAWSSLISNSPLHF.

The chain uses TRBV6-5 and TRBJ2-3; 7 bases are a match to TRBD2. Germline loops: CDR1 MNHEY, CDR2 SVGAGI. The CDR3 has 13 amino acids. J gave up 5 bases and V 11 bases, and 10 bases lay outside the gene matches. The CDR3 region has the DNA TGTGCCTGCCTAGCGGCTCAGGGAGATACGCAGTATTTT. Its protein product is CACLAAQGDTQYF.

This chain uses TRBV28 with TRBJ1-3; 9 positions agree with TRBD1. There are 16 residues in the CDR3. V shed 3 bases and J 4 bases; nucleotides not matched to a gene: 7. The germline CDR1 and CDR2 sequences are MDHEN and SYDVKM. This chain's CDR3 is CASSFALGTGGNTIYF. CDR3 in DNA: TGTGCCAGCAGTTTTGCCTTAGGGACAGGGGGAAACACCATATATTTT.

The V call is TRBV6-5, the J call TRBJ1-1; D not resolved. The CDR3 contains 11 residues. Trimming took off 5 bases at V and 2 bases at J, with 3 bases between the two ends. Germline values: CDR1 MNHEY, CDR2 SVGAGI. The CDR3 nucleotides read TGTGCCAGCAGTCATAACACTGAAGCTTTCTTT. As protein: CASSHNTEAFF.

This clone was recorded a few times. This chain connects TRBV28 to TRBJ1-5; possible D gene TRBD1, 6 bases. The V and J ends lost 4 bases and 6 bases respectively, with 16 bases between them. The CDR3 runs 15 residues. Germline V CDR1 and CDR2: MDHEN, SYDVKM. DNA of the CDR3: TGTGCCAGCAGTTCCGCCGGGGGGCGGGGTCAGCCCCAGCATTTT. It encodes CASSSAGGRGQPQHF.

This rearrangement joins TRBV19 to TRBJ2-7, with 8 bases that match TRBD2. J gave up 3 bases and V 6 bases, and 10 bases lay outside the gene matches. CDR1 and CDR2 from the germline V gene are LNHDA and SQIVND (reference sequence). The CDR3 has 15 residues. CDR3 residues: CASRDSGNLLYEQYF. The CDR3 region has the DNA TGTGCCAGTAGAGATAGCGGGAACCTACTCTACGAGCAGTACTTC.

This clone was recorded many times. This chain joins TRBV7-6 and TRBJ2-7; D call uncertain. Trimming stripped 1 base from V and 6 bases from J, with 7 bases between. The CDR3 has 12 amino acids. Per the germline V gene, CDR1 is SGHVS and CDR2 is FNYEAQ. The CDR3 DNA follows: TGTGCCAGCAGCTTAGACGGGTTCGAGCAGTACTTC. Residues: CASSLDGFEQYF.

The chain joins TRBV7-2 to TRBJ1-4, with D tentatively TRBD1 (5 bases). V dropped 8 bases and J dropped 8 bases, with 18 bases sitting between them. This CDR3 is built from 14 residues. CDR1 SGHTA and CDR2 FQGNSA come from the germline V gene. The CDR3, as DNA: TGTGCCAGCCGCACTGGGGGGGAAAGGGAAAAACTGTTTTTT. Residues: CASRTGGEREKLFF.

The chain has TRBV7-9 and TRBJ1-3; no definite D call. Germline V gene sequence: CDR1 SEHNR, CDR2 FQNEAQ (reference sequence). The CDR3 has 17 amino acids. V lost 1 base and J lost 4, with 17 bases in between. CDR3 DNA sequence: TGTGCCAGCAGCTTAGGCCCCGTACCTCATGAGGGAAACACCATATATTTT. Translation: CASSLGPVPHEGNTIYF.

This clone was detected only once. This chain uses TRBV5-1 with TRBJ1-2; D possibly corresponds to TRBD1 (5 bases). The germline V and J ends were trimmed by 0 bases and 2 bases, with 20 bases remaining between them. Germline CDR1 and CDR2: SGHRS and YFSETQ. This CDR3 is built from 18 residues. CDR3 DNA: TGCGCCAGCAGCTTGGGAATAAGGGGTGCGGGGGAGAACTATGGCTACACCTTC. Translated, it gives CASSLGIRGAGENYGYTF.

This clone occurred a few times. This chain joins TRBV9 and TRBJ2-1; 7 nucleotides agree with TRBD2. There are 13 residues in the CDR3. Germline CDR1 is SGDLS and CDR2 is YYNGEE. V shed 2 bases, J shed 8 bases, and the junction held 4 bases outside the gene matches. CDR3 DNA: TGTGCCAGCAGCGTTGGGGGGAGGGATGAGCAGTTCTTC. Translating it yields CASSVGGRDEQFF.

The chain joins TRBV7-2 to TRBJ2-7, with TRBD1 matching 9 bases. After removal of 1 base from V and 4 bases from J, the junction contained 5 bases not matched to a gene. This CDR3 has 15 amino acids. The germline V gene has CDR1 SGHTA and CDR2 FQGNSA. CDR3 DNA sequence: TGTGCCAGCAGCTTAGGGGGACAGGGTGGATACGAGCAGTACTTC. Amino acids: CASSLGGQGGYEQYF.